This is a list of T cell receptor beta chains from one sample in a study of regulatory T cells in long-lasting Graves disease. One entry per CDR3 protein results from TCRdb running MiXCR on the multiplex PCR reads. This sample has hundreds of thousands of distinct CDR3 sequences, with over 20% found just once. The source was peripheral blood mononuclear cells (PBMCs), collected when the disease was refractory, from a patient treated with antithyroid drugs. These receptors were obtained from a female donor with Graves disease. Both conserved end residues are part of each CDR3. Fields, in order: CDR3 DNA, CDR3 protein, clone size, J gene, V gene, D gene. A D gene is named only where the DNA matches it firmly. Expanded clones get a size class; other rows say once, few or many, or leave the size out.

CDR3nt: TGTGCCAGCAGTTTTCGGGGGGGACCGAGGAATGAGCAGTTCTTC
CDR3aa: CASSFRGGPRNEQFF
abundance: .
j_gene: TRBJ2-1
v_gene: TRBV28
d_gene: TRBD2

CDR3nt: TGTGCCAGCAGTTTTTCTATCCTAGCGGGAGAGAGAGGGGATTTACAAGAGACCCAGTACTTC
CDR3aa: CASSFSILAGERGDLQETQYF
abundance: many
j_gene: TRBJ2-5
v_gene: TRBV12-3/TRBV12-4
d_gene: TRBD2

CDR3nt: TGTGCCAGCAGCAAGGCCGGGACAGGGAACTACGAGCAGTACTTC
CDR3aa: CASSKAGTGNYEQYF
abundance: many
j_gene: TRBJ2-7
v_gene: TRBV12-3/TRBV12-4
d_gene: TRBD1

CDR3nt: TGCAGTGCAACCCCCGGGACAGGGTTTGGGGAGCAGTTCTTC
CDR3aa: CSATPGTGFGEQFF
abundance: .
j_gene: TRBJ2-1
v_gene: TRBV20-1
d_gene: TRBD1

CDR3nt: TGTGCCAGCAGCTTGGGGTACCTAGCAAGCGAGACCCAGTACTTC
CDR3aa: CASSLGYLASETQYF
abundance: .
j_gene: TRBJ2-5
v_gene: TRBV7-9
d_gene: .

CDR3nt: TGTGCCAGTATGACCCCCGGGGCCCAAGGAACTAATGAAAAACTGTTTTTT
CDR3aa: CASMTPGAQGTNEKLFF
abundance: few
j_gene: TRBJ1-4
v_gene: TRBV19
d_gene: .

CDR3nt: TGTGCCAGCAGTTTATCAGGGGGATATAGCAATCAGCCCCAGCATTTT
CDR3aa: CASSLSGGYSNQPQHF
abundance: few
j_gene: TRBJ1-5
v_gene: TRBV27
d_gene: .

CDR3nt: TGTGCCAGTGGGGGGGAACAACTCCTATCTGCTGGCTACACCTTC
CDR3aa: CASGGEQLLSAGYTF
abundance: many
j_gene: TRBJ1-2
v_gene: TRBV6-1
d_gene: .

CDR3nt: TGTGCCAGCAGCGCGCGGACTAGCGTATCTAACGAGCAGTACTTC
CDR3aa: CASSARTSVSNEQYF
abundance: .
j_gene: TRBJ2-7
v_gene: TRBV7-9
d_gene: TRBD2

CDR3nt: TGTGCCAGCAGTTTGGGGAGGGAAGGGGCCTACAATGAGCAGTTCTTC
CDR3aa: CASSLGREGAYNEQFF
abundance: .
j_gene: TRBJ2-1
v_gene: TRBV27
d_gene: TRBD2

CDR3nt: TGTGCCAACTTGGACAGGGGAGGTGGCTACACCTTC
CDR3aa: CANLDRGGGYTF
abundance: many
j_gene: TRBJ1-2
v_gene: TRBV27
d_gene: TRBD1

CDR3nt: TGTGCCAGCACCCCAAGCAGGGGGCGCGGCTACACCTTC
CDR3aa: CASTPSRGRGYTF
abundance: many
j_gene: TRBJ1-2
v_gene: TRBV28
d_gene: TRBD1

CDR3nt: TGTGCCAGCAGCTATCTAGCGGGAGCGACCTACAATGAGCAGTTCTTC
CDR3aa: CASSYLAGATYNEQFF
abundance: .
j_gene: TRBJ2-1
v_gene: TRBV7-3
d_gene: TRBD2

CDR3nt: TGCAGTGCTAGGGCCAGCTATGGCTACACCTTC
CDR3aa: CSARASYGYTF
abundance: many
j_gene: TRBJ1-2
v_gene: TRBV20-1
d_gene: .

CDR3nt: TGTGCCAGCAGCTTAGATACTAGCGGGAGGGCCCTCACAGATACGCAGTATTTT
CDR3aa: CASSLDTSGRALTDTQYF
abundance: .
j_gene: TRBJ2-3
v_gene: TRBV11-2
d_gene: TRBD2

CDR3nt: TGCACCCCGGGGGGGACCCAGTACTTC
CDR3aa: CTPGGTQYF
abundance: .
j_gene: TRBJ2-5
v_gene: TRBV20-1
d_gene: TRBD2

CDR3nt: TGTGCCAGCAGCCAAGATCTGGGAGGCTACACCTTC
CDR3aa: CASSQDLGGYTF
abundance: many
j_gene: TRBJ1-2
v_gene: TRBV3-1
d_gene: .

CDR3nt: TGTGCCACCAGCAGAGTTGGAGCAGCGGGAGTATCCTACGAGCAGTACTTC
CDR3aa: CATSRVGAAGVSYEQYF
abundance: .
j_gene: TRBJ2-7
v_gene: TRBV15
d_gene: TRBD2

CDR3nt: TGTGCCAGCAGAGGGGGGTTGGGGGCAGATACGCAGTATTTT
CDR3aa: CASRGGLGADTQYF
abundance: few
j_gene: TRBJ2-3
v_gene: TRBV28
d_gene: .

CDR3nt: TGTGCCAGCAGCACAGGATGGACCGGGGAGCTGTTTTTT
CDR3aa: CASSTGWTGELFF
abundance: .
j_gene: TRBJ2-2
v_gene: TRBV3-1
d_gene: .

CDR3nt: TGTGCCAGCAGCTTACGGTGGACCGGGGAGCTGTTTTTT
CDR3aa: CASSLRWTGELFF
abundance: few
j_gene: TRBJ2-2
v_gene: TRBV11-3
d_gene: .

CDR3nt: TGCAGTGCCCAGACTAGCGGAAACATTCAGTACTTC
CDR3aa: CSAQTSGNIQYF
abundance: many
j_gene: TRBJ2-4
v_gene: TRBV20-1
d_gene: TRBD2

CDR3nt: TGTGCCATCAGTGGACGGCGGATGGACAGCAACTCCTACGAGCAGTACTTC
CDR3aa: CAISGRRMDSNSYEQYF
abundance: few
j_gene: TRBJ2-7
v_gene: TRBV10-3
d_gene: .

CDR3nt: TGTGCCAGCAGAGGACTAGCGGGAGCGTTTGGTCACGATGAGCAGTTCTTC
CDR3aa: CASRGLAGAFGHDEQFF
abundance: .
j_gene: TRBJ2-1
v_gene: TRBV2
d_gene: TRBD2

CDR3nt: TGTGCTAGTGGTGAAGGGCCCCCAAAGGACACTGAAGCTTTCTTT
CDR3aa: CASGEGPPKDTEAFF
abundance: many
j_gene: TRBJ1-1
v_gene: TRBV12-5
d_gene: .

CDR3nt: TGTGCCAGCAGCTTGGTGTCGGAACTCTCTGGAAACACCATATATTTT
CDR3aa: CASSLVSELSGNTIYF
abundance: .
j_gene: TRBJ1-3
v_gene: TRBV5-8
d_gene: .